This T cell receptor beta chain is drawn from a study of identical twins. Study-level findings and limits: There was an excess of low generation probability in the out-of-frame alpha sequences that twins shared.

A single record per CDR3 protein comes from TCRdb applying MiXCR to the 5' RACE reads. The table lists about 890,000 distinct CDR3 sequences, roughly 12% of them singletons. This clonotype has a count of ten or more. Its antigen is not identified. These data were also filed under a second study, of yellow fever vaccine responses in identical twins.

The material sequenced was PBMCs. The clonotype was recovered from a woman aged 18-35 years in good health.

CDR3 in amino acids: CASSLTTLVDEKLFF. The CDR3 nucleotides read TGTGCCAGCAGCCTCACGACGCTAGTAGACGAAAAACTGTTTTTT. The V and J genes are TRBV3-1 and TRBJ1-4; D is undetermined. Trimming shortened V by 4 bases and J by 8 bases, and 17 bases separated the two germline ends. CDR3 length: 15 amino acids. Germline CDR1 reads LGHDT; CDR2 reads YNNKEL (reference sequence). The variable domain in full, completed from reference TRBV3-1 and TRBJ1-4, reads DTAVSQTPKYLVTQMGNDKSIKCEQNLGHDTMYWYKQDSKKFLKIMFSYNNKELIINETVPNRFSPKSPDKAHLNLHINSLELGDSAVYFCASSLTTLVDEKLFFGSGTQLSVL.